The TCR beta chain under discussion was sequenced for a study of graft-versus-host responses after intestinal transplantation. Germline lookup yields CDR1 MNHEY and CDR2 SMNVEV (reference sequence). The CDR3 totals 8 residues. V dropped 6 bases and J dropped 9 bases, with 2 bases sitting between them. As concerns this clone: Antigen: not known.

Profiling relied on immunoSEQ multiplex PCR, and the TCRdb table lists in-frame clones only, not all of them. Among over 85,000 clones listed, 85% to 95% were seen once. Material: unstimulated CD8+ T cells sorted from spleen or lymph node cells, obtained before intestinal transplant. The source of this sequence is a human donor who received an intestinal transplant. The chain links TRBV27 to TRBJ1-1; D unresolved. CDR3 coding DNA: TGTGCCAGCAGGAAAGCTTTCTTT. Amino acids: CASRKAFF.